This T cell receptor beta chain was captured in a study of blood T cell repertoires in COVID-19. For the study at large: Whether acute or convalescent, the COVID-19 samples came from the United States, Italy and Spain.

The CDR3 sequence is 13 residues long. The germline CDR1 and CDR2 sequences are MNHEY and SVGAGI. The V gene lost 2 bases and the J gene lost 7 bases, with 11 bases spanning the gap. Using immunoSEQ multiplex PCR, the repertoire was profiled, and TCRdb retains in-frame clones only, with some absent. The sample holds 140,000 to 150,000 clones; approximately 80% are singletons and the top ten take 38%. This chain connects TRBV6-5 to TRBJ1-1; tentatively, D is TRBD1 (6 bases). This sequence originates from a human donor in a cohort sampled during active COVID-19. The material sequenced was peripheral blood. In nucleotides, the CDR3 is TGTGCCAGCAGTTACCCCAACAGGGATGAAGCTTTCTTT. Translation gives CASSYPNRDEAFF.